The sequence of this T cell receptor (beta chain) was determined in a study of human T cells and chemical hapten exposure. Original processing notes: TCRs per sample had a median of roughly 93,000 and ranged from about 20,000 to 700,000. TCRdb used MiXCR to reprocess the RACE reads, holding one entry per CDR3 protein. TCRdb assigned the V and J calls; the authors' analysis was not used. This table holds some 110,000 distinct CDR3 sequences, 30% to 35% found once. This clonotype was seen a few times. What it recognizes is unknown. The study's findings and limits: Versus controls, significantly more large CDR3 similarity clusters arose from expanded TCRs.

Documented time point: patch test 3, about 24 weeks after DPC sensitization. Treatment reported: therapeutic diphenylcyclopropenone sensitization with weekly scalp DPC. Blood, whole and unfractionated, served as the source for total RNA extraction. V was pared by 0 bases and J by 1 base, with 8 bases of the junction left unmatched. The V gene's germline CDR1 is LGHDT and CDR2 YNNKEL (reference sequence). The CDR3 is 18 amino acids. This receptor was taken from a man aged 40-50 years with alopecia areata. Some clones in this sample may be carry-over from other donors' samples. The chain links TRBV3-1 to TRBJ2-7; 11 positions match TRBD2. Specimen: whole blood, collected in connection with sensitization to the hapten diphenylcyclopropenone (DPC). The CDR3 sequence is CASSQDRKASGRSYEQYF. In nucleotides, the CDR3 is TGTGCCAGCAGCCAAGATCGTAAGGCTAGCGGGAGGTCCTACGAGCAGTACTTC.